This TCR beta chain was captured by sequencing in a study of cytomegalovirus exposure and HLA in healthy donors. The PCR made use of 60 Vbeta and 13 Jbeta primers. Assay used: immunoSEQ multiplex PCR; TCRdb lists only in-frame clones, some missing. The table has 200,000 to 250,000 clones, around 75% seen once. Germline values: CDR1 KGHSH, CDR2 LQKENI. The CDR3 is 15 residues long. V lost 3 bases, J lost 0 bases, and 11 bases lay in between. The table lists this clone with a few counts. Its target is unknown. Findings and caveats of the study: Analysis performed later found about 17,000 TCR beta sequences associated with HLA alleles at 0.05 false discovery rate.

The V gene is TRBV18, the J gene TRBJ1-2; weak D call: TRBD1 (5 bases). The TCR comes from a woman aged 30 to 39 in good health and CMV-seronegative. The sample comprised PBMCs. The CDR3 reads CASSPTTVTNYGYTF. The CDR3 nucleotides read TGTGCCAGCTCACCTACGACAGTAACTAACTATGGCTACACCTTC.